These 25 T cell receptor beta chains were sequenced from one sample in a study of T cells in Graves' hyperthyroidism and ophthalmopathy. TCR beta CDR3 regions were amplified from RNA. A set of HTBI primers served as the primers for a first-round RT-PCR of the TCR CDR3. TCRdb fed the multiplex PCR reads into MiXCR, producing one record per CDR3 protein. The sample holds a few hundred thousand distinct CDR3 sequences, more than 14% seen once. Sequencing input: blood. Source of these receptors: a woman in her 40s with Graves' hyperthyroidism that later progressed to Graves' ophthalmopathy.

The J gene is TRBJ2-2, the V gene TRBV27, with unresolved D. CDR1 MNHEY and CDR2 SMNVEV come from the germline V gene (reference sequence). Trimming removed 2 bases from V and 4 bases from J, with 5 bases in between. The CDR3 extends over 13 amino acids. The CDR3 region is CASSLLFTGELFF. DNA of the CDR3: TGTGCCAGCAGTTTACTGTTCACCGGGGAGCTGTTTTTT.

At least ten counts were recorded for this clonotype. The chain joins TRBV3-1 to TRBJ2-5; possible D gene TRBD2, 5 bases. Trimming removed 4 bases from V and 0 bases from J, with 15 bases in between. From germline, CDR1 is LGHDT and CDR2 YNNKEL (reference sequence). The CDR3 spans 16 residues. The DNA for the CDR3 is TGTGCCAGCAGCCCAGTAGGACTCCGGTACCAAGAGACCCAGTACTTC. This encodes CASSPVGLRYQETQYF.

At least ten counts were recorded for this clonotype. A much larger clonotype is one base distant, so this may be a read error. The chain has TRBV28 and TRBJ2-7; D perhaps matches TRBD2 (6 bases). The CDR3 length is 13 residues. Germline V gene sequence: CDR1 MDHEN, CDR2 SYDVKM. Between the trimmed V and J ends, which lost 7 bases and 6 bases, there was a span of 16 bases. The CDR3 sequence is CASTPGGLGEQYF. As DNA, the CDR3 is TGTGCCAGCACCCCCGGGGGATTAGGCGAGCAGTACTTC.

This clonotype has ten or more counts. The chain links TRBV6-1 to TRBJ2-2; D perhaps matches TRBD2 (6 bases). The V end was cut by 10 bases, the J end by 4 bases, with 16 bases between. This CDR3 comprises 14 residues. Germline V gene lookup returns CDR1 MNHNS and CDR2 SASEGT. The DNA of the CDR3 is TGTGCCACCCGTCGGGGGTTCGCCACCGGGGAGCTGTTTTTT. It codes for CATRRGFATGELFF.

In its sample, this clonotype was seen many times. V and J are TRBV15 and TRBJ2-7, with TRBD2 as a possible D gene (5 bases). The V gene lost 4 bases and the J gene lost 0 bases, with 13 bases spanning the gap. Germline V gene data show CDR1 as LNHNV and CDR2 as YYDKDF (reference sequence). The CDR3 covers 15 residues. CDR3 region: CATSKTDYSSYEQYF. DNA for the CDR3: TGTGCCACCAGCAAAACCGACTACAGCTCCTACGAGCAGTACTTC.

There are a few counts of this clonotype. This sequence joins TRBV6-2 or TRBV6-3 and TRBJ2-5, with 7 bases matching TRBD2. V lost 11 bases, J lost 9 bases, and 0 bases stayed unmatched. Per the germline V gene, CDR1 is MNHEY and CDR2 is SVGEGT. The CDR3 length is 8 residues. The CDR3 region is CAGGAQYF. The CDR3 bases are TGTGCCGGGGGGGCCCAGTACTTC.

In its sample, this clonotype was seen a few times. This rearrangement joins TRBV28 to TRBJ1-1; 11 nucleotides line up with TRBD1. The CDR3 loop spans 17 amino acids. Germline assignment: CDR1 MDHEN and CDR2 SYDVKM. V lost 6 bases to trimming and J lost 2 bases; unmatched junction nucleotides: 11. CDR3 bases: TGTGCCAGCAGCGGACAGGGGGCGGGATTTATAAACACTGAAGCTTTCTTT. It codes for CASSGQGAGFINTEAFF.

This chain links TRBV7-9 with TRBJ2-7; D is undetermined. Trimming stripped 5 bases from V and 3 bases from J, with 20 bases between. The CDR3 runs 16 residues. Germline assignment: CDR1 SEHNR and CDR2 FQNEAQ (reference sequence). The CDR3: CASSPSGGVPLYEQYF. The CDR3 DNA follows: TGTGCCAGCAGCCCCTCCGGCGGTGTCCCTCTCTACGAGCAGTACTTC.

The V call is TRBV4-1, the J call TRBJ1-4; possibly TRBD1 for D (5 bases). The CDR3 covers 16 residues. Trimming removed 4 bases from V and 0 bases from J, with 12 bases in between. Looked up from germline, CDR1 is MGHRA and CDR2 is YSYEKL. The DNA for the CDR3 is TGCGCCAGCAGCCTCCACATACAGGCAACTAATGAAAAACTGTTTTTT. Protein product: CASSLHIQATNEKLFF.

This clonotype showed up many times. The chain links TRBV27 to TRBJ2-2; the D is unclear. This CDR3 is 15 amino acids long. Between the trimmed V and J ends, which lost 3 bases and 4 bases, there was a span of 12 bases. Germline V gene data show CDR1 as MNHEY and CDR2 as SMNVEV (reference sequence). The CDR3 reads CASSLDRRGTGELFF. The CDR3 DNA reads TGTGCCAGCAGTTTGGACCGTAGAGGCACCGGGGAGCTGTTTTTT.

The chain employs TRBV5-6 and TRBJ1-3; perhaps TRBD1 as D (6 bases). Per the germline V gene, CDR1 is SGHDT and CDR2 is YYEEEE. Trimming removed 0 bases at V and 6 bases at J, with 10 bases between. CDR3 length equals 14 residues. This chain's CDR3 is CASSLGTAINTIYF. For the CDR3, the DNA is TGTGCCAGCAGCTTGGGGACAGCCATAAACACCATATATTTT. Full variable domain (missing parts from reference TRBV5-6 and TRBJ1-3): DAGVTQSPTHLIKTRGQQVTLRCSPKSGHDTVSWYQQALGQGPQFIFQYYEEEERQRGNFPDRFSGHQFPNYSSELNVNALLLGDSALYLCASSLGTAINTIYFGEGSWLTVV.

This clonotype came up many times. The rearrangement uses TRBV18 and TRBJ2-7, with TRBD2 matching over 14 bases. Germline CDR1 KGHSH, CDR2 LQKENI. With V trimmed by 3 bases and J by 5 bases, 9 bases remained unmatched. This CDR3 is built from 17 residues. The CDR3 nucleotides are TGTGCCAGCTCACCGGAGACTAGCGGGAGGGTCACCCACGAGCAGTACTTC. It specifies CASSPETSGRVTHEQYF.

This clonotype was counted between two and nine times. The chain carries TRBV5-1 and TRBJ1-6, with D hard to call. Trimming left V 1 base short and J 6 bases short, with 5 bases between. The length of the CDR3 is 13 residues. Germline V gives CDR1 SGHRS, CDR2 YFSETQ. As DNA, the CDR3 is TGCGCCAGCAGCTTGAAAATTAATTCACCCCTCCACTTT. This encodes CASSLKINSPLHF.

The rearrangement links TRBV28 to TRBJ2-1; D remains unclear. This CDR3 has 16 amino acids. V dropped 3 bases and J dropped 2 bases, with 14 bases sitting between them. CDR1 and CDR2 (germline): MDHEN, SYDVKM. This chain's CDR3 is CASSFSANRAYNEQFF. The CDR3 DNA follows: TGTGCCAGCAGTTTTTCGGCCAACCGTGCCTACAATGAGCAGTTCTTC.

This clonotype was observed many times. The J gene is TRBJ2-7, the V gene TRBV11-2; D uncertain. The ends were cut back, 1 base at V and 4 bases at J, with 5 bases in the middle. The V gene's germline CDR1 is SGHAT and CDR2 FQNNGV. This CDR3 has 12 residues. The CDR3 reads CASSLGTYEQYF. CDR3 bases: TGTGCCAGCAGCTTAGGTACTTACGAGCAGTACTTC.

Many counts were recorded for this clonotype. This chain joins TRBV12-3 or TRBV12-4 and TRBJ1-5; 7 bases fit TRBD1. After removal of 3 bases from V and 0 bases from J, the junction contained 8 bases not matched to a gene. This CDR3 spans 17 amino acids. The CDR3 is CASSFPQGQSSNQPQHF. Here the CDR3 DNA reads TGTGCCAGCAGTTTCCCCCAGGGACAGAGTAGCAATCAGCCCCAGCATTTT.

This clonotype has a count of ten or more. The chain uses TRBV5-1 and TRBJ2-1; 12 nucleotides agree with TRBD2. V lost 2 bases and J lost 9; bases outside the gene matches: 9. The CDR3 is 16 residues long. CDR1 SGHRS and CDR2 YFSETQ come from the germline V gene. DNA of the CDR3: TGCGCCAGCAGCTTTTCCGGGACTAGCGGGTCTGGTGAGCAGTTCTTC. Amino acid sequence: CASSFSGTSGSGEQFF.

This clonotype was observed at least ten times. The CDR3 protein is CASRSDPYNEQFF. Written as DNA, the CDR3 is TGTGCCAGCAGGAGCGACCCCTACAATGAGCAGTTCTTC. The rearrangement uses TRBV12-3 or TRBV12-4 and TRBJ2-1; D not certain. The length of the CDR3 is 13 residues. Trimming took off 6 bases at V and 2 bases at J, with 8 bases between the two ends.

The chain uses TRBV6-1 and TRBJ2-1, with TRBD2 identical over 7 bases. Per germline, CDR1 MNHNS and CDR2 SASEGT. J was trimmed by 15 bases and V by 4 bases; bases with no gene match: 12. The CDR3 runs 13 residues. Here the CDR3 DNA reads TGTGCCAGCAGTGGGATTCGGGCGGGAGATTGGTTCTTC. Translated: CASSGIRAGDWFF.

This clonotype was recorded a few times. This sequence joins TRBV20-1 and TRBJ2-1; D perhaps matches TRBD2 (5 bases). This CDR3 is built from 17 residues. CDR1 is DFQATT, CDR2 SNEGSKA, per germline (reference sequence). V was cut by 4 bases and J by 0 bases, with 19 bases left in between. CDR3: CSAIDPAVGSSYNEQFF. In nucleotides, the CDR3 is TGCAGTGCTATCGACCCCGCAGTTGGGAGCTCCTACAATGAGCAGTTCTTC.

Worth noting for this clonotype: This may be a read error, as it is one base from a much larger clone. The CDR3 here is CASSFPAYSYEQYF. CDR3 sequence (DNA): TGTGCCAGCAGTTTTCCGGCCTACTCCTACGAGCAGTACTTC. V usage is TRBV28 and J usage is TRBJ2-7; D uncertain. Trimming took 3 bases from V and 0 from J, leaving 9 bases between them. The CDR3 loop spans 14 amino acids. The germline V gene encodes CDR1 MDHEN and CDR2 SYDVKM.

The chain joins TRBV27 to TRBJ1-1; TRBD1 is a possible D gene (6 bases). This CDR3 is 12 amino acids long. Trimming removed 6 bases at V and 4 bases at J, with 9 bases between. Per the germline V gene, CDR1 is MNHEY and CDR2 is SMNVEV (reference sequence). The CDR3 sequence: CASRTGSTEAFF. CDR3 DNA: TGTGCCAGCAGAACAGGGTCCACTGAAGCTTTCTTT.

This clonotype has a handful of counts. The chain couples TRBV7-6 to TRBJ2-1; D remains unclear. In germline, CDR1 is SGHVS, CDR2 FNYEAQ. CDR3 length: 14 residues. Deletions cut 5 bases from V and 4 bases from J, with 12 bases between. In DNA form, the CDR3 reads TGTGCCAGCAGCCCTGGACCGATTTACAATGAGCAGTTCTTC. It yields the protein CASSPGPIYNEQFF.

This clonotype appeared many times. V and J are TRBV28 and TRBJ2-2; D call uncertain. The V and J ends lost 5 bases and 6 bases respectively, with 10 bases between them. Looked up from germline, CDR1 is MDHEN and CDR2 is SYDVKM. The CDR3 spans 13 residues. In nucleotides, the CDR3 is TGTGCCAGCAGTCCTCCCCGTTCCGGGGAGCTGTTTTTT. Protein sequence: CASSPPRSGELFF.

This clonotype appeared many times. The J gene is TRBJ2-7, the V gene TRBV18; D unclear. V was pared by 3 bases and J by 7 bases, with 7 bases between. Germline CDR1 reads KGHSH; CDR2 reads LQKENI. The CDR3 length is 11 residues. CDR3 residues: CASSPGEEQYF. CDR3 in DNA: TGTGCCAGCTCACCCGGAGAAGAGCAGTACTTC.